This TCR beta chain came from a study of blood T cell repertoires in COVID-19. Background on the study: Material from acute and convalescent COVID-19 was sourced from the United States, Italy and Spain.

Across over 20 US areas, participants ranged in age from about 18 to 100 years. Profiled with immunoSEQ multiplex PCR; TCRdb holds only in-frame clones, not every one. Among approximately 180,000 clones listed, about 88% were seen once. Germline assignment: CDR1 MNHEY and CDR2 SMNVEV (reference sequence). V was pared by 0 bases and J by 10 bases, with 10 bases of the junction left unmatched. The CDR3 covers 15 residues. The chain is built from TRBV27 and TRBJ2-7; 9 positions match TRBD2. The source material was PBMCs or T cells enriched from blood (not recorded which). The clonotype was recovered from a woman in her thirties or forties with acute COVID-19. The CDR3 nucleotides read TGTGCCAGCAGTTTATCTTCGAGCGGGGGGACCTACCAGTACTTC. It codes for CASSLSSSGGTYQYF.